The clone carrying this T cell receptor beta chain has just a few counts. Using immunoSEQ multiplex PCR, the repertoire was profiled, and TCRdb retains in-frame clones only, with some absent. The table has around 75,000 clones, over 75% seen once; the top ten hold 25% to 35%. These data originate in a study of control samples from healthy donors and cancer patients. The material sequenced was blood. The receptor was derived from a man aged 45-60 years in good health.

The CDR3 spells CASSSQDSYGYTF. CDR3 sequence (DNA): TGTGCCAGCAGCTCACAGGACTCCTATGGCTACACCTTC. The chain uses TRBV5-6 and TRBJ1-2; maybe TRBD1 (5 bases). The CDR3 consists of 13 residues. CDR1 is SGHDT, CDR2 YYEEEE, per germline. Trimming stripped 3 bases from V and 4 bases from J, with 10 bases between.